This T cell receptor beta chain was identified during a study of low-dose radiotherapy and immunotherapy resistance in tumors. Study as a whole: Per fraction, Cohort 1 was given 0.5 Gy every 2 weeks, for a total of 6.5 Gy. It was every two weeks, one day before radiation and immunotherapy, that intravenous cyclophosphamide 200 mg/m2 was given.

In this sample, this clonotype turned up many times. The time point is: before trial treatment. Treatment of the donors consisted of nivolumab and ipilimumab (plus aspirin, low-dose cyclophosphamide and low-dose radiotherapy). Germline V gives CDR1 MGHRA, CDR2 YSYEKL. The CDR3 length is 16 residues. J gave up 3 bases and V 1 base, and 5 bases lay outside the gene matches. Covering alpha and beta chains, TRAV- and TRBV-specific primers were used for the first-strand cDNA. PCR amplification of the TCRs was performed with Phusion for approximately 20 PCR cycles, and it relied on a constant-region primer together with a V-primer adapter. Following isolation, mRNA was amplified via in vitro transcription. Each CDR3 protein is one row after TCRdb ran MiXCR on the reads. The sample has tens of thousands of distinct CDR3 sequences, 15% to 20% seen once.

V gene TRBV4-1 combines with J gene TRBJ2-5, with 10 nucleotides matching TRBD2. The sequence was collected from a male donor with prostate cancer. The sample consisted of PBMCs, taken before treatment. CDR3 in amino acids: CASSQGSSGGEETQYF. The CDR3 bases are TGCGCCAGCAGCCAAGGTTCTAGCGGGGGTGAAGAGACCCAGTACTTC.